This entry concerns a single T cell receptor (beta chain). The antigen remains undetermined. This sample was taken from a study of PD-1 blockade in classical Hodgkin lymphoma. The study's findings and limits: By C4D1, diversity of CD4+ TCRs had risen significantly, whereas that of CD8+ TCRs had not. Baseline TCR diversity was reportedly lower in newly diagnosed patients than healthy donors.

Using immunoSEQ multiplex PCR, the repertoire was profiled, and TCRdb retains in-frame clones only, with some absent. The sample has approximately 22,000 clones, around 70% seen once. Germline lookup yields CDR1 MDHEN and CDR2 SYDVKM. The CDR3 length is 16 residues. The V and J ends lost 3 bases and 4 bases, in that order; junction bases with no gene match: 6. Sample time point: cycle 4 day 1 (C4D1), after about 6 weeks of nivolumab. Relapse after autologous stem cell transplantation occurred in every patient, and brentuximab vedotin exposure varied. The source of this sequence is a human donor with classical Hodgkin lymphoma. The genes are TRBV28 and TRBJ2-5; 12 nucleotides match TRBD1. The source was peripheral blood mononuclear cells (PBMCs), collected before the fourth cycle of nivolumab. This chain's CDR3 is CASSLPGQGAGETQYF. As DNA, the CDR3 is TGTGCCAGCAGTTTGCCGGGACAGGGGGCGGGAGAGACCCAGTACTTC.